The present TCR beta chain was sequenced within a study of T-cell memory formation after mild COVID-19. Regarding the study as a whole: Clones that contracted clustered mainly in CM and EM if CD4+ and in EMRA if CD8+. Pre-infection memory contained some responding clones, which suggested that cross-reactive memory had joined. The study found balanced CD4/CD8 in clones contracting day 15 to 85 and a CD4+ lean in later expanders.

Notes on this clonotype: Its antigen is as yet unknown.

Constant-segment primers and 5'RACE yielded cDNA libraries for TCR alpha and TCR beta, each carrying sample barcodes and UMIs. TCRdb re-called the 5' RACE reads through MiXCR, storing one row per CDR3 protein. The sample shows a few hundred thousand distinct CDR3 sequences, around 17% of them seen only once. Input material: PBMCs or a T cell subset sorted from them (not recorded which). This clonotype originated in a man younger than 35 who had mild COVID-19 (a few samples of this study predate the infection). Cell type and time point are not known.

The CDR3 DNA sequence: TGTGCCAGCAGTATGGGCCTTTGGGATGGCTACACCTTC. Translating gives CASSMGLWDGYTF. The rearrangement uses TRBV6-5 and TRBJ1-2, with unresolved D. The V end lost 5 bases, the J end lost 6 bases, and 13 bases lay between the germline ends. From germline, CDR1 is MNHEY and CDR2 SVGAGI. This CDR3 is 13 amino acids long.